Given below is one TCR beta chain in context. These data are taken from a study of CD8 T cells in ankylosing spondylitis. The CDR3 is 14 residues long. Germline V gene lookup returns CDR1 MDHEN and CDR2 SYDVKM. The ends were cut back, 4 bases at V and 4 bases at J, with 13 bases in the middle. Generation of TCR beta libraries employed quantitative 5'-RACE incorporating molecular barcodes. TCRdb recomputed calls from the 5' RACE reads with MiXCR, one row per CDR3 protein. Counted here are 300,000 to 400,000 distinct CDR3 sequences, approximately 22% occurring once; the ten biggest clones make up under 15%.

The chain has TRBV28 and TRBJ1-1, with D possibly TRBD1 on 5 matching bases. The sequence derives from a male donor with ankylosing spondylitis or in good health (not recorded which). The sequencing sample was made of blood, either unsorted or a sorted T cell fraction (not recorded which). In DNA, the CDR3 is TGTGCCAGCAGTTACTCAGGGCTTGGCACTGAAGCTTTCTTT. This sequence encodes CASSYSGLGTEAFF.